This TCR beta chain was recovered during a study of blood T cell repertoires in COVID-19. Trimming left V 0 bases short and J 2 bases short, with 10 bases between. Germline V gene data show CDR1 as SGHAT and CDR2 as FQNNGV. This CDR3 region has 15 residues. TCRdb keeps only in-frame clones here, not all; method: immunoSEQ multiplex PCR. The sample holds 400,000 or so clones, less than 95% seen once. Study members were between about 18 and 95 years old and lived in about two dozen US regions. In Cohort 3, a recovered donor had either two negative PCRs, clearance, or symptom resolution. The source of this sequence is a man between 18 and 29 years old who had recovered from COVID-19. The sequenced material came from PBMCs or T cells enriched from blood (not recorded which). The V and J genes are TRBV11-2 and TRBJ1-2; tentative D call: TRBD1 (5 bases). CDR3 in DNA: TGTGCCAGCAGCTTAGAGGAGGGGAGGAACTATGGCTACACCTTC. It translates to CASSLEEGRNYGYTF.